This TCR beta chain was captured in a study of blood T cell repertoires in COVID-19. About the study: The cDNA or gDNA used as material had been derived from T cells, B-cell-depleted T cells, or PBMCs.

Generated by immunoSEQ multiplex PCR, the TCRdb table keeps only in-frame clones and is missing some. This table has 110,000 or so clones, roughly 81% appearing once. The sequenced sample was peripheral blood. The sequence was obtained from a woman in her 70s with acute or convalescent COVID-19.

The CDR3 DNA follows: TGTGCCTGGAGTGACGGACAGGGTTGGGAAAAACTGTTTTTT. The encoded protein is CAWSDGQGWEKLFF. This rearrangement joins TRBV30 to TRBJ1-4, with 8 bases matching TRBD1. Germline CDR1 reads GTSNPN; CDR2 reads SVGIG (reference sequence). CDR3 length equals 14 residues. V trimming: 1 base; J trimming: 8 bases; junction bases outside the gene matches: 6. The complete variable domain, with remaining parts taken from reference TRBV30 and TRBJ1-4, reads SQTIHQWPATLVQPVGSPLSLECTVEGTSNPNLYWYRQAAGRGLQLLFYSVGIGQISSEVPQNLSASRPQDRQFILSSKKLLLSDSGFYLCAWSDGQGWEKLFFGSGTQLSVL.